This paragraph reports one T cell receptor (beta chain). What it recognizes is unknown. This CDR3 is 14 amino acids long. CDR1 is LGHDT and CDR2 is YNNKEL in the germline V gene (reference sequence). Trimming removed 0 bases from V and 0 bases from J, with 5 bases in between. RNA was extracted with the RNeasy kit, and a quantity of roughly 0.5 to 1 ug was reverse transcribed using random hexamers. Amplification of the TCR beta CDR3 was carried out by immunoSEQ multiplex PCR, which spanned a total of 54 Vbeta and 13 Jbeta segments. A single record per CDR3 protein comes from TCRdb applying MiXCR to the immunoSEQ multiplex PCR reads. The table lists about 130,000 distinct CDR3 sequences, more than 90% of them singletons. The data belong to a study of CD8 T cells in Susac syndrome. Findings of the study overall: Susac CD8+ cells expanded clonally the most in TEMRA cells and in active patients.

The CD8+ and CD4+ T cells were isolated magnetically using a negative isolation approach, whereas the TEMRA cells were enriched by FACS. Sequenced sample: CD8+ T cells from PBMCs. The chain recombines TRBV3-1 with TRBJ1-1; D is unclear. The TCR sequence derives from a human donor with Susac syndrome. The DNA for the CDR3 is TGTGCCAGCAGCCAAGAGATGCTGAACACTGAAGCTTTCTTT. Its protein is CASSQEMLNTEAFF.